The T cell receptor beta chain under discussion was sequenced for a study of Ad26.COV2.S vaccination and SARS-CoV-2 variants. The germline V gene has CDR1 SEHNR and CDR2 FQNEAQ (reference sequence). There are 12 residues in the CDR3. Trimming shortened V by 3 bases and J by 9 bases, and 9 bases separated the two germline ends. A remark on this clone: Its antigen remains unknown.

As to treatment: 15 to 20 received Ad26.COV2.S at low or high dose, single or two shots; roughly five received placebo; per-sample allocation not given. After the first vaccine or placebo injection, samples were drawn on day 63. In Boston, the donor was an adult between 18-55 years of age. This table comes from immunoSEQ multiplex PCR, and its TCRdb copy is limited to in-frame clones, with some not included. The sample carries hundreds of thousands of clones, 85% to 90% recorded once. Study outcomes and limitations: Vaccinees reportedly had broad spike-specific CD8+ and CD4+ T cell responses. Vaccinated individuals (as opposed to placebo recipients) had higher spike-specific TCR breadth.

V and J are TRBV7-9 and TRBJ2-1, with a weak D call TRBD2 (6 bases). The clonotype originates from a person aged 18-60 years who received the Ad26.COV2.S COVID-19 vaccine or a placebo. The sample in question was peripheral blood, obtained in a trial of Ad26.COV2.S vaccine versus placebo. The CDR3 sequence is CASSFGGTEQFF. As DNA, the CDR3 is TGTGCCAGCAGCTTTGGGGGGACTGAGCAGTTCTTC.